This T cell receptor beta chain is from a study of PD-1 blockade in classical Hodgkin lymphoma. This sample's time point: cycle 4 day 1 (C4D1), after more than five weeks of nivolumab. Each and every patient relapsed after autologous stem cell transplantation, and patients got differing brentuximab vedotin exposure. Magnetic negative selection served to purify CD4+ T cells out of PBMCs that had been thawed. Patients showed best responses of complete response, partial response or progressive disease. Losses at the gene ends were 0 bases for V and 9 bases for J; bases not matched to a gene: 2. CDR3 size: 13 residues. Germline lookup yields CDR1 MNHEY and CDR2 SVGAGI. Using immunoSEQ multiplex PCR, the repertoire was profiled, and TCRdb retains in-frame clones only, with some absent. The table lists 25,000 to 35,000 clones, roughly 80% of them singletons.

The sequence derives from a human donor with classical Hodgkin lymphoma. The sequencing used CD4+ T cells from blood, collected before the fourth cycle of nivolumab. The gene calls are TRBV6-5 and TRBJ2-3, with 8 bases that match TRBD1. This CDR3 reads CASSYSGTGTQYF. The CDR3 DNA sequence: TGTGCCAGCAGTTACTCGGGGACAGGAACGCAGTATTTT.